The 20 T cell receptor beta chains below all came from one sample that was sequenced in a study of cytomegalovirus exposure and HLA in healthy donors. PCR involved 60 Vbeta and 13 Jbeta primers. Sequencing used immunoSEQ multiplex PCR; TCRdb keeps in-frame clones, though not all of them. In the table there are some 170,000 clones, about four fifths of which are singletons. The source material was PBMCs. The receptors were sampled from a woman in her twenties or thirties in good health and CMV-seropositive.

The chain recombines TRBV7-9 with TRBJ1-3; D remains unclear. V lost 7 bases, J lost 4 bases, and 11 bases lay in between. The CDR3 extends over 13 amino acids. Germline V gene sequence: CDR1 SEHNR, CDR2 FQNEAQ (reference sequence). CDR3 amino acids: CASNDLTGNTIYF. DNA for the CDR3: TGTGCCAGCAATGACTTGACGGGAAACACCATATATTTT.

The chain has TRBV6-5 and TRBJ2-3, with 9 positions matching TRBD1. CDR1 and CDR2 (germline): MNHEY, SVGAGI. V trimming: 7 bases; J trimming: 4 bases; junction bases outside the gene matches: 6. CDR3 length equals 14 residues. The CDR3 spells CASKRGQGADTQYF. CDR3 coding DNA: TGTGCCAGCAAGCGGGGACAGGGTGCAGATACGCAGTATTTT.

V is TRBV7-2 and J is TRBJ1-6; 11 bases agree with TRBD1. After removal of 5 bases from V and 10 bases from J, the junction contained 10 bases not matched to a gene. The CDR3 has 16 amino acids. Looked up from germline, CDR1 is SGHTA and CDR2 is FQGNSA. This CDR3 reads CASSRNGQGAGSPLHF. As DNA, the CDR3 is TGTGCCAGCAGCCGGAACGGACAGGGGGCTGGATCACCCCTCCACTTT.

The genes are TRBV10-2 and TRBJ2-2, with TRBD2 as a possible D gene (5 bases). Germline V gene lookup returns CDR1 WSHSY and CDR2 SAAADI. CDR3 length: 15 residues. V was cut by 2 bases and J by 6 bases, with 13 bases left in between. In DNA form, the CDR3 reads TGCGCCAGCAGTGAGCTTGGGAGAAGGGCCGGGGAGCTGTTTTTT. Encoded protein: CASSELGRRAGELFF.

This clone was picked up a small number of times. The V call is TRBV14, the J call TRBJ2-7; 9 nucleotides agree with TRBD1. The germline CDR1 and CDR2 sequences are SGHDN and FVKESK. The V and J ends lost 3 bases and 1 base, in that order; junction bases with no gene match: 7. This CDR3 region has 16 residues. For the CDR3, the DNA is TGTGCCAGCAGCCATTACAGGGGGCAATCGTCCTACGAGCAGTACTTC. This encodes CASSHYRGQSSYEQYF.

This chain uses TRBV12-5 with TRBJ2-3, with TRBD2 matching 8 bases. There are 15 residues in the CDR3. Germline trimming cut 7 bases from V and 4 bases from J; bases unmatched to any gene: 10. Germline V gives CDR1 LGHNT, CDR2 FRNRAP. The DNA for the CDR3 is TGTGCTAGTGCCCAGACGGGGGGGTGGGCAGATACGCAGTATTTT. It is translated as CASAQTGGWADTQYF.

The rearrangement joins TRBV15 to TRBJ2-7; 11 nucleotides match TRBD2. Germline V lookup: CDR1 LNHNV, CDR2 YYDKDF (reference sequence). J gave up 3 bases and V 5 bases, and 6 bases lay outside the gene matches. This CDR3 has 15 residues. The CDR3 nucleotides are TGTGCCACCAGCCCCGGGACTAGCGGATTCTACGAGCAGTACTTC. Residues: CATSPGTSGFYEQYF.

This clone was picked up a small number of times. The rearrangement links TRBV27 to TRBJ1-6, with 8 bases that match TRBD1. Per germline, CDR1 MNHEY and CDR2 SMNVEV (reference sequence). V lost 4 bases to trimming and J lost 10 bases; unmatched junction nucleotides: 6. There are 14 residues in the CDR3. The CDR3, as DNA: TGTGCCAGCAGTTCGGGCAGGGGGCAATCACCCCTCCACTTT. Translating gives CASSSGRGQSPLHF.

The chain has TRBV28 and TRBJ1-5; D gene uncertain. This CDR3 spans 15 amino acids. Per germline, CDR1 MDHEN and CDR2 SYDVKM. V was pared by 7 bases and J by 2 bases, with 15 bases between. CDR3 sequence (DNA): TGTGCCAGCATTCTCGCGGGTAGCGGCAATCAGCCCCAGCATTTT. Amino acids: CASILAGSGNQPQHF. The full variable domain, with the rest looked up from reference TRBV28 and TRBJ1-5, is DVKVTQSSRYLVKRTGEKVFLECVQDMDHENMFWYRQDPGLGLRLIYFSYDVKMKEKGDIPEGYSVSREKKERFSLILESASTNQTSMYLCASILAGSGNQPQHFGDGTRLSIL.

The chain employs TRBV5-1 and TRBJ1-2, with a tentative D call TRBD1 (6 bases). Germline V gene lookup returns CDR1 SGHRS and CDR2 YFSETQ. Trimming pared 0 bases from V and 1 base from J, leaving 10 bases between. This CDR3 contains 15 residues. CDR3 amino acids: CASSLGQGSNYGYTF. The CDR3 DNA reads as TGCGCCAGCAGCTTGGGGCAGGGGAGTAACTATGGCTACACCTTC.

DNA for the CDR3: TGTGCCAGCAGGACTACAGGGGGCTCGTACGAGCAGTACTTC. Translating it yields CASRTTGGSYEQYF. The genes are TRBV28 and TRBJ2-7; 9 bases are shared with TRBD1. Germline-derived CDR1 and CDR2 are MDHEN and SYDVKM. CDR3 size: 14 residues. With V trimmed by 6 bases and J by 4 bases, 7 bases remained unmatched.

The chain is built from TRBV16 and TRBJ1-1, with 7 bases identical to TRBD1. This CDR3 is built from 15 residues. Trimming cost V 5 bases and J 7 bases; bases outside gene matches: 13. Germline V gene sequence: CDR1 KGHSY, CDR2 FQNENV. The CDR3 is CASSSKYRGVHEAFF. In DNA, the CDR3 is TGTGCCAGCAGCTCAAAGTACAGGGGCGTTCATGAAGCTTTCTTT.

This rearrangement joins TRBV5-1 to TRBJ1-1; 9 bases match TRBD1. Germline-derived CDR1 and CDR2 are SGHRS and YFSETQ. The ends lost 2 bases at V and 6 bases at J; junction bases unmatched: 2. There are 13 residues in the CDR3. The CDR3 DNA reads as TGCGCCAGCAGCTTTAACAGGGGGCCTGAAGCTTTCTTT. This encodes CASSFNRGPEAFF.

The V and J genes are TRBV6-6 and TRBJ1-2; 8 bases match TRBD1. Germline-derived CDR1 and CDR2 are MNHNY and SVGAGI (reference sequence). The CDR3 totals 16 residues. V lost 6 bases, J lost 4 bases, and 13 bases stayed unmatched. As DNA, the CDR3 is TGTGCCAGCAGCCGTGAGGGGTATACAGGGGGCTATGGCTACACCTTC. This encodes CASSREGYTGGYGYTF.

The chain combines TRBV29-1 with TRBJ2-7, with a possible D match to TRBD2 (5 bases). The germline V gene has CDR1 SQVTM and CDR2 ANQGSEA. Trimming took off 6 bases at V and 2 bases at J, with 20 bases between the two ends. This CDR3 contains 15 residues. The CDR3 nucleotides are TGCAGCGTGAATTCTGGGCCGGGGTCACCCTACGAGCAGTACTTC. Translating gives CSVNSGPGSPYEQYF.

The gene calls are TRBV6-6 and TRBJ2-7, with TRBD1 matching over 10 bases. With 6 bases clipped from V and 3 bases from J, the junction kept 2 bases outside the gene matches. The CDR3 is made up of 13 amino acids. Germline V gives CDR1 MNHNY, CDR2 SVGAGI (reference sequence). The CDR3 reads CASSRDRGYEQYF. CDR3 sequence (DNA): TGTGCCAGCAGCCGGGACAGGGGCTACGAGCAGTACTTC.

This clone appeared a single time. The V and J genes are TRBV10-3 and TRBJ2-7; D is perhaps TRBD2 (5 bases). Germline lookup yields CDR1 ENHRY and CDR2 SYGVKD. This CDR3 has 13 amino acids. The V end lost 6 bases, the J end lost 0 bases, and 9 bases lay between the germline ends. CDR3 sequence: CAISVTSSYEQYF. The CDR3 DNA sequence: TGTGCCATCAGCGTTACTAGCTCCTACGAGCAGTACTTC.

This chain connects TRBV5-4 to TRBJ2-5; 13 bases align to TRBD2. Trimming removed 1 base from V and 12 bases from J; junction bases left unmatched: 9. CDR1 is SGHNT, CDR2 YYREEE, per germline (reference sequence). The CDR3 covers 15 residues. The CDR3 loop reads CASSLTSGGEGREYF. The CDR3 region has the DNA TGTGCCAGCAGCTTGACTAGCGGGGGGGAGGGACGAGAGTACTTC.

The chain is built from TRBV2 and TRBJ2-7, with D unresolved. V was clipped by 5 bases and J by 3 bases, with 8 bases between them. The CDR3 sequence is 12 residues long. In germline, CDR1 is SNHLY, CDR2 FYNNEI. CDR3 coding DNA: TGTGCCAGCAGTATGAGAAACTACGAGCAGTACTTC. Translated, it gives CASSMRNYEQYF. Looking up the rest from reference TRBV2 and TRBJ2-7 gives the full variable domain: EPEVTQTPSHQVTQMGQEVILRCVPISNHLYFYWYRQILGQKVEFLVSFYNNEISEKSEIFDDQFSVERPDGSNFTLKIRSTKLEDSAMYFCASSMRNYEQYFGPGTRLTVT.

V is TRBV18 and J is TRBJ1-1, with a tentative D call TRBD1 (6 bases). V lost 5 bases to trimming and J lost 3 bases, with 19 bases between them. This CDR3 is 16 amino acids long. CDR1 and CDR2 (germline): KGHSH, LQKENI. CDR3 DNA: TGTGCCAGCTCAACTTACGGGGGGGCAGTTTACACTGAAGCTTTCTTT. This gives the protein CASSTYGGAVYTEAFF.